This TCR beta chain is drawn from a study of T cell repertoires in cytomegalovirus infection. Study at large: Public TCR beta signatures marked donors with CMV infection and the matching HLA. Notes on the study in general: HLA-C-restricted CMV-specific TCR beta clonotypes were dominant in the ex vivo response. Totalled public TCR beta family frequency picked out people who carried CMV plus the relevant HLA.

This clonotype has a single count. Its antigen remains unknown. A single base separates this from a much larger clone, so it may be a read error. TCRdb reanalysed the reads using MiXCR and keeps one entry per CDR3 protein. The sample records around 740,000 distinct CDR3 sequences, less than 40% being singletons. The receptor was derived from a human donor in good health (CMV status not recorded). Some clones in this sample may be carry-over from other donors' samples. Sample: PBMCs.

The CDR3 region is CASEGSYNEQFF. The CDR3 region has the DNA TGTGCCAGCGAGGGGTCCTACAATGAGCAGTTCTTC. The rearrangement joins TRBV3-1 to TRBJ2-1; D may correspond to TRBD1 or TRBD2 (5 bases each). Trimming pared 8 bases from V and 1 base from J, leaving 6 bases between. Germline V gene sequence: CDR1 LGHDT, CDR2 YNNKEL (reference sequence). The CDR3 is made up of 12 amino acids.